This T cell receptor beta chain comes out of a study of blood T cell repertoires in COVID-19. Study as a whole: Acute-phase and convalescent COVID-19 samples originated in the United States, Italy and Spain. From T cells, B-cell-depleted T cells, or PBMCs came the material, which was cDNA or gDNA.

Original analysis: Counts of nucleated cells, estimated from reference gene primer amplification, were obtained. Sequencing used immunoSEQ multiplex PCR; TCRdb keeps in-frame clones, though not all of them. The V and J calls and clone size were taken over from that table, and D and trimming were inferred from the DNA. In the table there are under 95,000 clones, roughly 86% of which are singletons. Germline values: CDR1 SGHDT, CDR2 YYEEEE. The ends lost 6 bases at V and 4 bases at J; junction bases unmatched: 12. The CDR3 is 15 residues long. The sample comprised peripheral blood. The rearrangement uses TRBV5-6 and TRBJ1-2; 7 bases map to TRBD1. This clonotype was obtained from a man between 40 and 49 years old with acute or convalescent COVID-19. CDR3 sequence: CASKPNDRASYGYTF. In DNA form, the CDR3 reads TGTGCCAGCAAGCCTAACGACAGGGCAAGCTATGGCTACACCTTC.